The 24 T cell receptor beta chains listed next were all sequenced from one sample in a study of tumor and adjacent non-tumor tissue in lung cancer. A modified ARM-PCR protocol with three rounds of nested PCR amplified TCRbeta. TCRdb re-called the multiplex PCR reads through MiXCR, storing one row per CDR3 protein. The data hold tens of thousands of distinct CDR3 sequences, with roughly 62% observed a single time. RNA was extracted from bulk tissue without any cell sorting. Distant lung tissue was collected more than 3 cm away from the tumor edge. The sample taken for sequencing was distant non-tumor lung tissue. These TCRs come from a woman aged 40 to 50 with non-small cell lung cancer.

In its sample, this clonotype was seen many times. The rearrangement joins TRBV5-4 to TRBJ2-3, with 7 positions matching TRBD2. With 1 base clipped from V and 3 bases from J, the junction kept 5 bases outside the gene matches. Looked up from germline, CDR1 is SGHNT and CDR2 is YYREEE (reference sequence). CDR3 size: 15 residues. The DNA of the CDR3 is TGTGCCAGCAGCTTGTCAAGCGGGATGACAGATACGCAGTATTTT. Protein product: CASSLSSGMTDTQYF.

V gene TRBV7-9 combines with J gene TRBJ2-1, with D tentatively TRBD2 (5 bases). CDR3 length: 15 residues. The germline gives CDR1 SEHNR, CDR2 FQNEAQ (reference sequence). Trimming removed 6 bases at V and 8 bases at J, with 20 bases between. The chain's CDR3 is CASSPPWTPSDEQFF. The CDR3 DNA reads as TGTGCCAGCAGTCCTCCCTGGACTCCCTCAGATGAGCAGTTCTTC. The variable domain in full, with the rest retrieved from reference TRBV7-9 and TRBJ2-1, is DTGVSQNPRHKITKRGQNVTFRCDPISEHNRLYWYRQTLGQGPEFLTYFQNEAQLEKSRLLSDRFSAERPKGSFSTLEIQRTEQGDSAMYLCASSPPWTPSDEQFFGPGTRLTVL.

Notes on this clonotype: An end of the junction differs from the germline gene, which may be a read error. The V gene is TRBV11-2, the J gene TRBJ2-1, with 8 bases matching TRBD1. The CDR3 totals 14 residues. Per germline, CDR1 SGHAT and CDR2 FQNNGV. The CDR3 sequence: CAGSPRTGHNEQFF. In DNA form, the CDR3 reads TGTGCCGGCAGCCCGCGGACAGGGCACAATGAGCAATTCTTC.

The sample holds many counts of this clonotype. This rearrangement joins TRBV6-5 to TRBJ2-7; 10 nucleotides agree with TRBD1. The trim removed 5 bases at V and 7 bases at J, leaving 8 bases unmatched. Germline V gene lookup returns CDR1 MNHEY and CDR2 SVGAGI. This CDR3 spans 14 amino acids. The DNA for the CDR3 is TGTGCCAGCAGTGACCGGGACAGGGGTGGAGAGCAGTACTTC. It yields the protein CASSDRDRGGEQYF.

About this clonotype: It is likely a read error, because the conserved phenylalanine at the end of the CDR3 is missing. This rearrangement joins TRBV11-2 to TRBJ1-1; D perhaps matches TRBD1 (6 bases). The CDR3 is 12 residues long. Germline CDR1 SGHAT, CDR2 FQNNGV. CDR3 sequence: CASSIEGTLAFL. CDR3 DNA: TGTGCTAGCAGCATAGAGGGGACACTGGCTTTCCTT.

As concerns this clonotype: The conserved closing phenylalanine or tryptophan is absent in this CDR3, likely reflecting a read error. CDR3 nucleotide sequence: TGTGCCAGCAGCCAAGGCAGGACATGGGCCCTCGAGCAGTACTCC. The encoded protein is CASSQGRTWALEQYS. V gene TRBV4-1 combines with J gene TRBJ2-7; D is possibly TRBD1 (5 bases). This CDR3 is built from 15 residues. In germline, CDR1 is MGHRA, CDR2 YSYEKL.

Notes on this clonotype: Because the CDR3 is missing its conserved closing phenylalanine or tryptophan, this is likely a read error. The chain combines TRBV12-3 or TRBV12-4 with TRBJ2-1; TRBD2 matches at 11 bases. J was trimmed by 7 bases and V by 7 bases; bases with no gene match: 9. The CDR3 length is 15 residues. The CDR3 DNA follows: TGTGCCAGCAATTCGACTAGCGGGAATCTGAATGAGCAGTTCTTA. Its protein product is CASNSTSGNLNEQFL.

This clonotype appeared many times. The genes are TRBV12-3 or TRBV12-4 and TRBJ2-2; 7 bases map to TRBD2. The CDR3 is made up of 14 amino acids. The V segment lost 4 bases and the J segment 6 bases; nucleotides outside the gene matches: 5. The CDR3, as DNA: TGTGCCAGCAGTTACGGGGGGATATCCGGGGAGCTGTTTTTT. This codes for CASSYGGISGELFF.

In the case of this clonotype: A much larger clone sits a single nucleotide away, making a read error possible. The chain uses TRBV14 and TRBJ1-2, with D unresolved. Germline CDR1 reads SGHDN; CDR2 reads FVKESK. The CDR3 runs to 13 residues. The CDR3 region is CATSQGRNDGYTF. The CDR3 DNA sequence: TGTGCCACCAGCCAAGGGAGGAATGATGGCTACACCTTC.

The chain has TRBV5-4 and TRBJ1-4; no firm D call. Deletions cut 8 bases from V and 8 bases from J, with 22 bases between. The CDR3 covers 15 residues. The germline V gene encodes CDR1 SGHNT and CDR2 YYREEE (reference sequence). CDR3 sequence reads: CASGRGGGVGEKLFF. The CDR3 nucleotides are TGTGCCAGTGGCCGGGGAGGAGGAGTGGGAGAAAAACTGTTTTTT.

This clonotype was counted a single time. Germline is not matched at one junction end, which may reflect a read error. CDR3 DNA sequence: TGTGCCTGCAGCGGTTCCAGTGAGCGGGAGGGCCGGTGGACCGTGGAGCTGTTTTTT. Translation: CACSGSSEREGRWTVELFF. The V gene is TRBV6-1, the J gene TRBJ2-2; 10 nucleotides agree with TRBD2. The CDR3 loop spans 19 amino acids. In germline, CDR1 is MNHNS, CDR2 SASEGT.

With respect to this clonotype: The germline gene is not matched at one end of the junction; a read error may be the cause. The chain carries TRBV20-1 and TRBJ1-2; D remains ambiguous. CDR1 and CDR2 from the germline V gene are DFQATT and SNEGSKA (reference sequence). CDR3 length equals 15 residues. The CDR3 region has the DNA TGCAGTGCTCTCCCAGCGAATGCCTACCCCTATGGCTACATCTTC. This encodes CSALPANAYPYGYIF.

As for this clonotype: A much bigger clone sits one base away, suggesting this may be a read error. The chain carries TRBV5-1 and TRBJ2-1; TRBD2 agrees at 10 bases. The germline V gene encodes CDR1 SGHRS and CDR2 YFSETQ. With V trimmed by 4 bases and J by 5 bases, 6 bases remained unmatched. The CDR3 length is 15 residues. CDR3 DNA sequence: TGCGCCAGCAGCCTACCTAGCGGGAGCGACAATGAGCAGTTCTTC. Residues: CASSLPSGSDNEQFF. The complete variable domain, with remaining parts taken from reference TRBV5-1 and TRBJ2-1, reads KAGVTQTPRYLIKTRGQQVTLSCSPISGHRSVSWYQQTPGQGLQFLFEYFSETQRNKGNFPGRFSGRQFSNSRSEMNVSTLELGDSALYLCASSLPSGSDNEQFFGPGTRLTVL.

This clonotype was seen at least ten times. This chain joins TRBV10-3 and TRBJ2-1; TRBD2 aligns across 10 bases. Germline lookup yields CDR1 ENHRY and CDR2 SYGVKD. This CDR3 contains 17 residues. Unmatched junction bases numbered 6, after V lost 0 bases and J lost 4 bases. CDR3 sequence reads: CAISESETSGRYNEQFF. CDR3 nucleotides: TGTGCCATCAGTGAGTCTGAGACTAGCGGGCGATACAATGAGCAGTTCTTC.

With respect to this clonotype: One end of the junction fails to match germline, which may point to a read error. This rearrangement joins TRBV11-3 to TRBJ2-3; 9 bases match TRBD2. The CDR3 extends over 17 amino acids. CDR1 SGHNT and CDR2 YENEEA come from the germline V gene. The CDR3 DNA sequence: TGTGCCAGCAGCTTAGGAGAGACTAGCGGATCATGGGATGCGCAGTATTTC. This gives the protein CASSLGETSGSWDAQYF.

The table lists this clonotype with a few counts. At one of its ends the junction is not consistent with the germline gene, which may arise from a read error. V and J are TRBV6-6 and TRBJ1-5; a weak D match, TRBD1 (5 bases). The CDR3 runs 16 residues. Germline V CDR1 and CDR2: MNHNY, SVGAGI (reference sequence). The CDR3 DNA sequence: TGTGCCGGCAGTTACGCTGGGGGGTCCCTCTATCAGCCCCAGCATTTT. Protein sequence: CAGSYAGGSLYQPQHF.

Many counts were recorded for this clonotype. V is TRBV12-3 or TRBV12-4 and J is TRBJ2-7; TRBD1 matches 8 bases. Trimming removed 6 bases from V and 3 bases from J; junction bases left unmatched: 10. This CDR3 has 15 residues. CDR3 nucleotides: TGTGCCAGCAGACCGAGAGGACAGGGTCGCTACGAGCAGTACTTC. Its translation: CASRPRGQGRYEQYF.

This rearrangement joins TRBV4-1 to TRBJ2-6; a possible D gene is TRBD1 (6 bases). The CDR3 contains 18 residues. CDR1 MGHRA and CDR2 YSYEKL come from the germline V gene. V was shortened by 6 bases and J by 2 bases, with 20 bases between the two germline ends. CDR3 protein: CASSSLPGHGPGANVLTF. The CDR3 region has the DNA TGCGCCAGCAGTTCCCTACCGGGACATGGACCTGGGGCCAACGTCCTGACTTTC.

With regard to this clonotype: At one end, the junction sequence differs from germline, possibly due to a read error. V is TRBV6-5 and J is TRBJ1-5; 7 nucleotides line up with TRBD1. The CDR3 has 15 residues. Germline lookup yields CDR1 MNHEY and CDR2 SVGAGI. The CDR3 sequence: CASSLTTGVDQPQHF. The CDR3 DNA sequence: TGTGCCAGCAGTTTAACAACAGGGGTCGACCAGCCCCAGCACTTT.

V and J are TRBV10-3 and TRBJ2-1; D might be TRBD2 (5 bases). Trimming stripped 11 bases from V and 12 bases from J, with 26 bases between. The CDR3 loop spans 14 amino acids. CDR1 and CDR2 from the germline V gene are ENHRY and SYGVKD. This chain's CDR3 is CAAGVARGSGGQFF. In DNA, the CDR3 is TGTGCCGCCGGAGTAGCGAGAGGGTCAGGTGGGCAGTTCTTC.

A word on this clonotype: Just one base apart from a much larger clone, this may be a read error. The chain uses TRBV5-1 and TRBJ1-3, with 8 bases lining up with TRBD1. Germline CDR1 is SGHRS and CDR2 is YFSETQ. The CDR3 length is 15 residues. This chain's CDR3 is CDSSFQTGVGNTIYF. The CDR3 bases are TGCGACAGCAGCTTCCAGACAGGGGTCGGAAACACCATATATTTT. Supplemented by reference TRBV5-1 and TRBJ1-3, the full variable domain reads KAGVTQTPRYLIKTRGQQVTLSCSPISGHRSVSWYQQTPGQGLQFLFEYFSETQRNKGNFPGRFSGRQFSNSRSEMNVSTLELGDSALYLCDSSFQTGVGNTIYFGEGSWLTVV.

Of note for this clonotype: A read error is possible here, since a much larger clone lies one base away. This chain connects TRBV5-1 to TRBJ2-3; D perhaps matches TRBD2 (7 bases). This CDR3 region has 19 residues. Per the germline V gene, CDR1 is SGHRS and CDR2 is YFSETQ. V shed 0 bases and J shed 2 bases, with 22 bases lying between them. CDR3 residues: CASSLGRGAFSAVTDTQYF. In DNA, the CDR3 is TGCGCCAGCAGCTTGGGACGGGGGGCATTCTCGGCGGTCACAGATACGCAGTATTTT.

About this clonotype itself: The conserved final phenylalanine or tryptophan is absent from the CDR3, which likely points to a read error. V usage is TRBV7-9 and J usage is TRBJ2-5; the match to TRBD2 covers 7 bases. V shed 5 bases, J shed 2 bases, and the junction held 11 bases outside the gene matches. CDR1 is SEHNR and CDR2 is FQNEAQ in the germline V gene (reference sequence). This CDR3 spans 16 amino acids. The CDR3, as DNA: TGTGCCAGCAGCCTCCGTCGGGCGGGGGTACAAGAGACCCAGTACATC. Translated: CASSLRRAGVQETQYI.

This clonotype was detected only a few times. The chain has TRBV11-3 and TRBJ2-1; 10 nucleotides match TRBD2. CDR1 and CDR2 (germline): SGHNT, YENEEA. V lost 10 bases, J lost 5 bases, and 14 bases stayed unmatched. This CDR3 region has 16 residues. CDR3 DNA sequence: TGTGCCACCAGGGATCCAGGACTAGCGGCCAACAATGAGCAGTTCTTC. Protein: CATRDPGLAANNEQFF.